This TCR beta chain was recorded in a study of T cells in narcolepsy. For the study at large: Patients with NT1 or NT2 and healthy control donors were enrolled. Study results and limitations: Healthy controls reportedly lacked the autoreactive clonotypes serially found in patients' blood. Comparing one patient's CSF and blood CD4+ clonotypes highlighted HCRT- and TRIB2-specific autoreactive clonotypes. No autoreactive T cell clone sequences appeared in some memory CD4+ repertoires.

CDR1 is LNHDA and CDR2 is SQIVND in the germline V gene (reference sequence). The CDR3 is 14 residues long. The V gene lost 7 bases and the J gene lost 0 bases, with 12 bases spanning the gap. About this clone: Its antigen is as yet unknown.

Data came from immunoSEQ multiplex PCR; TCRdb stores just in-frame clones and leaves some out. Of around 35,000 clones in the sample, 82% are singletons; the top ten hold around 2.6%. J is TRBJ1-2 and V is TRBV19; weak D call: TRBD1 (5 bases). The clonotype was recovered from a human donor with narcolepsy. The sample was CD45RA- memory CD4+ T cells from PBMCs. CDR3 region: CASNRGSTNYGYTF. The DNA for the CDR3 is TGTGCCAGTAACCGGGGCAGTACTAACTATGGCTACACCTTC.